The clone carrying this T cell receptor beta chain was recorded once. This sample was included in a study of T cell changes during pregnancy in multiple sclerosis. The length of the CDR3 is 12 residues. Trimming left V 4 bases short and J 8 bases short, with 12 bases between. CDR1 and CDR2 (germline): SGHTS, YDEGEE. The data were produced by immunoSEQ multiplex PCR, yet TCRdb's version contains in-frame clones alone and is incomplete. Of 25,000 to 30,000 clones listed, nearly 90% are singletons. This specimen was CD4+ T cells from peripheral blood mononuclear cells, taken in the second trimester of pregnancy. The chain is built from TRBV5-8 and TRBJ1-2, with D possibly matching TRBD1 (6 bases). This TCR was recovered from a female donor with multiple sclerosis, enrolled in a pregnancy study. This CDR3 is CASSQTGGGYTF. CDR3 in DNA: TGTGCCAGCAGCCAGACAGGTGGCGGCTACACCTTC.